This T cell receptor (beta chain) appears in the sequencing data of a study of blood T cell repertoires in COVID-19. Study summary: The United States, Italy and Spain were the sources of the acute and convalescent COVID-19 samples.

TCRdb's copy holds only in-frame clones and misses some; the assay was immunoSEQ multiplex PCR. The table has a few hundred thousand clones, about 79% seen once. The study drew participants aged roughly 18 to 95 years from roughly 25 US areas. Participants reported their clinical history, and cohort assignment relied on those reports. The germline CDR1 and CDR2 sequences are MNHEY and SVGEGT. The CDR3 length is 15 residues. Trimming shortened V by 0 bases and J by 1 base, and 9 bases separated the two germline ends. Source material: PBMCs or T cells enriched from blood (not recorded which). The TCR originated in an older woman who had recovered from COVID-19. V and J are TRBV6-2 or TRBV6-3 and TRBJ2-5; D remains unclear. The CDR3 nucleotides read TGTGCCAGCAGTTACTCGACTTATCCCCAAGAGACCCAGTACTTC. Its protein is CASSYSTYPQETQYF.